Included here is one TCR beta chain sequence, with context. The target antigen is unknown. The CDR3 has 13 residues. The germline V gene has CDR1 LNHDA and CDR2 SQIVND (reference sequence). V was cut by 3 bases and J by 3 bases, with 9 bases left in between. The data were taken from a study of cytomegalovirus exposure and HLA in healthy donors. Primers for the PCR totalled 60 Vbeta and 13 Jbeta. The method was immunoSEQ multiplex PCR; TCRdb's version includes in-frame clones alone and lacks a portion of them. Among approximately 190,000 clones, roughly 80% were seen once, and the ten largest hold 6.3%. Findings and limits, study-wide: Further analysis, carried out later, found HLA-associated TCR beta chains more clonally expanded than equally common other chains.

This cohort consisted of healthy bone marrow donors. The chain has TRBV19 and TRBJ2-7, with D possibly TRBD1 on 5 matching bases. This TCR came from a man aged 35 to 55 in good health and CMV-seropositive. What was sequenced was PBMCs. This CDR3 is CASSMDILYEQYF. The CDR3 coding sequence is TGTGCCAGTAGTATGGACATCCTCTACGAGCAGTACTTC.